This TCR beta chain is drawn from a study of blood T cell repertoires in COVID-19 (dated by TCRdb to 2020 to 2022). At the level of the whole study: Samples covering the acute and convalescent phases of COVID-19 were provided by collaborators in the United States, Italy and Spain. The prospective study material was composed of cDNA or gDNA derived from T cells, B-cell-depleted T cells, or PBMCs. Deeply sampled blood TCRbeta repertoires from subjects exposed to, actively infected with, or recovered from COVID-19 were included in the dataset. A freely available public database, intended as a resource for researchers studying the immune response to SARS-CoV-2, is where the repertoires were released. The samples were drawn from the first 160 participants of the ongoing ImmuneRACE study and from over 950 subjects provided by 6 global collaborators. Sample metadata almost always included a de-identified subject ID, COVID-19 status, age in years and sex. Where HLA class I and class II types were available, the types were taken from metadata supplied by the sample provider, not from assay-based typing. What the authors observed across the whole study: The amount of clinical and demographic metadata varied by source and participant and was provided uncurated.

A second Seattle source provided samples from volunteer blood donors who had recovered from COVID-19. Whole blood was collected in K2EDTA tubes by collaborating institutions according to the institutions' own protocols. For TCRbeta analysis, collaborators shipped samples as frozen whole blood, isolated PBMCs, or DNA extracted from either of those sample types. TCRbeta CDR3 regions were amplified from genomic DNA by means of the immunoSEQ Assay, a bias-controlled multiplex PCR. The authors processed their data as follows. Nucleated cell counts per sample were estimated from amplification of reference gene primers within the assay. To quantify the absolute abundance of each unique TCRbeta CDR3 rearrangement, sequence reads were collapsed and filtered. For each sample, productive Simpson clonality was calculated as the square root of Simpson's diversity index over productive rearrangements. Imported from immuneACCESS, the table was reduced by TCRdb to in-frame sequences with V and J called. These copies leave out some clones; in studies compared against another copy, an unresolved V gene accounts for under half, and the cause of the remainder is not known. V and J calls and clone size are those listed in that table; D and trimming were worked out from the DNA. The sample data list approximately 230,000 clones, and roughly 89% of these were observed just once. Of the sample, 2.2% falls within the top ten clones.

Turning to this clone: No cognate antigen has been identified for it. No much larger clone exists at a distance of one base, and base qualities are not known.

The specimen was peripheral blood. This clonotype was sampled from a man aged 25 to 40 who had recovered from COVID-19.

The nucleotides read TGTGCCATCAGTTTTCAGACAGGGCTCACTAACTATGGCTACACCTTC. It is translated as CAISFQTGLTNYGYTF. Recombination joined TRBV10-3 with TRBJ1-2; the central 7 bases match TRBD1. The CDR3, from cysteine to phenylalanine, totals 16 residues. Just the 48-base CDR3 DNA is kept, in frame starting at base 1. The germline V gene gives CDR1 as ENHRY and CDR2 as SYGVKD. V is cut back by 5 bases and J by 0 bases, with 9 bases in the junction unmatched.